This entry lists 13 T cell receptor beta chains sequenced from one sample in a study of blood T cell repertoires in COVID-19. Measured with immunoSEQ multiplex PCR; TCRdb has only the in-frame clones, and not every one. The table has around 130,000 clones, under 90% seen once. The sample consisted of peripheral blood. These receptors came from a woman aged 60 to 75 with acute or convalescent COVID-19.

This clone was seen just once. V gene TRBV18 combines with J gene TRBJ1-4; the D is unclear. The CDR3 sequence is 14 residues long. Germline V lookup: CDR1 KGHSH, CDR2 LQKENI. Trimming pared 2 bases from V and 0 bases from J, leaving 4 bases between. The CDR3 here is CASSPAATNEKLFF. DNA of the CDR3: TGTGCCAGCTCACCAGCAGCAACTAATGAAAAACTGTTTTTT.

This chain connects TRBV9 to TRBJ1-2; a possible D gene is TRBD1 (5 bases). CDR1 is SGDLS, CDR2 YYNGEE, per germline. The CDR3 length is 14 residues. Trimming left V 4 bases short and J 6 bases short, with 16 bases between. CDR3 sequence (DNA): TGTGCCAGCAGCCGCTTCGGCAGGGTTAATGGCTACACCTTC. As protein: CASSRFGRVNGYTF. Together with reference TRBV9 and TRBJ1-2, the CDR3 gives the full variable domain: DSGVTQTPKHLITATGQRVTLRCSPRSGDLSVYWYQQSLDQGLQFLIQYYNGEERAKGNILERFSAQQFPDLHSELNLSSLELGDSALYFCASSRFGRVNGYTFGSGTRLTVV.

The J gene is TRBJ1-1, the V gene TRBV7-6; D is unresolved. The germline V gene encodes CDR1 SGHVS and CDR2 FNYEAQ. The length of the CDR3 is 14 residues. V was pared by 4 bases and J by 4 bases, with 13 bases between. The CDR3 coding sequence is TGTGCCAGCAGCTCCACCCTAGAGGCCACTGAAGCTTTCTTT. Residues: CASSSTLEATEAFF.

CDR3 in DNA: TGTGCCAGCAATTACGGCTATGGCTACACCTTC. Translated: CASNYGYGYTF. The chain joins TRBV2 to TRBJ1-2; D gene uncertain. The CDR3 totals 11 residues. V lost 7 bases and J 4 bases, leaving 7 bases between the germline ends. Germline V gives CDR1 SNHLY, CDR2 FYNNEI.

The V call is TRBV4-1, the J call TRBJ1-5, with a tentative D call TRBD1 (5 bases). V was pared by 1 base and J by 4 bases, with 8 bases between. This CDR3 spans 14 amino acids. CDR1 is MGHRA and CDR2 is YSYEKL in the germline V gene. CDR3 in amino acids: CASSQGKGNQPQHF. CDR3 coding DNA: TGCGCCAGCAGCCAAGGGAAGGGGAATCAGCCCCAGCATTTT.

The rearrangement uses TRBV12-3 or TRBV12-4 and TRBJ1-1, with D perhaps TRBD1 (6 bases). V shed 7 bases and J shed 4 bases, with 13 bases lying between them. The CDR3 has 13 residues. The CDR3 reads CASTPGGATEAFF. CDR3 coding DNA: TGTGCCAGCACCCCGGGGGGGGCCACTGAAGCTTTCTTT.

DNA of the CDR3: TGTGCCAGCAGCTTAGCCGCCCGGGGGGGGAGTGAAAAACTGTTTTTT. Translation gives CASSLAARGGSEKLFF. V usage is TRBV7-6 and J usage is TRBJ1-4; maybe TRBD1 (5 bases). V was trimmed by 0 bases and J by 7 bases, leaving 15 bases between them. The CDR3 loop spans 16 amino acids. The germline V gene has CDR1 SGHVS and CDR2 FNYEAQ. The variable domain in full, with the rest retrieved from reference TRBV7-6 and TRBJ1-4, is GAGVSQSPRYKVTKRGQDVALRCDPISGHVSLYWYRQALGQGPEFLTYFNYEAQQDKSGLPNDRFSAERPEGSISTLTIQRTEQRDSAMYRCASSLAARGGSEKLFFGSGTQLSVL.

The gene calls are TRBV28 and TRBJ2-1; D perhaps matches TRBD1 (6 bases). CDR1 is MDHEN and CDR2 is SYDVKM in the germline V gene. Trimming cost V 3 bases and J 9 bases, with 21 bases left between them. This CDR3 is 16 amino acids long. The CDR3 region is CASSLSFGVATGEQFF. In DNA, the CDR3 is TGTGCCAGCAGTTTGAGCTTCGGGGTAGCGACAGGTGAGCAGTTCTTC.

Concerning this clone: Other DNA sequences in this specimen translate into the identical CDR3. V usage is TRBV5-4 and J usage is TRBJ1-2; weak D call: TRBD1 (6 bases). The ends were cut back, 1 base at V and 5 bases at J, with 9 bases in the middle. This CDR3 has 13 residues. Germline V gene data show CDR1 as SGHNT and CDR2 as YYREEE (reference sequence). CDR3 sequence (DNA): TGTGCCAGCAGCTTGACAGGGCCTTATGGCTACACCTTC. It translates to CASSLTGPYGYTF.

The rearrangement uses TRBV6-5 and TRBJ1-3, with D maybe TRBD1 (5 bases). Germline V gene sequence: CDR1 MNHEY, CDR2 SVGAGI. V was shortened by 6 bases and J by 7 bases, with 13 bases between the two germline ends. This CDR3 has 13 residues. CDR3 bases: TGTGCCAGCAGAAACCCCGGGGGGAACACCATATATTTT. Translating gives CASRNPGGNTIYF.

This chain connects TRBV30 to TRBJ1-1; D ambiguous. The CDR3 has 12 amino acids. Trimming removed 3 bases at V and 7 bases at J, with 12 bases between. Per the germline V gene, CDR1 is GTSNPN and CDR2 is SVGIG (reference sequence). The DNA of the CDR3 is TGTGCCTGGAGCCTAAACGGAGGTGAAGCTTTCTTT. This encodes CAWSLNGGEAFF.

V is TRBV6-6 and J is TRBJ1-6, with TRBD1 identical over 8 bases. This CDR3 comprises 17 residues. Looked up from germline, CDR1 is MNHNY and CDR2 is SVGAGI (reference sequence). The J segment lost 8 bases and the V segment lost 5 bases, leaving 14 bases of the junction unmatched. The CDR3 nucleotides read TGTGCCAGCAGTCCACGGACAGGGTCGACCTTTTATTCACCCCTCCACTTT. It translates to CASSPRTGSTFYSPLHF.

DNA of the CDR3: TGCGCCAGCCGCCCGCCAGACAGTAACTATGGCTACACCTTC. Translating gives CASRPPDSNYGYTF. This sequence joins TRBV5-1 and TRBJ1-2, with D perhaps matching TRBD1 (5 bases). The ends were cut back, 7 bases at V and 1 base at J, with 14 bases in the middle. The CDR3 loop spans 14 amino acids. CDR1 is SGHRS and CDR2 is YFSETQ in the germline V gene.